These 24 T cell receptor beta chains share one sample of origin, sequenced in a study of shared clonotypes between healthy human individuals (dated by TCRdb to 2019 to 2021). The library was prepared using the immunoSEQ multiplex PCR assay. The clones in this table, taken by TCRdb from immuneACCESS, are in-frame only. Not every clone is retained; where verified, under half of the shortfall comes from an unresolved V gene, and the cause of the rest is unknown. This sample holds about 2.1 million clones; just over 90% were observed only once. Clones ranked in the top ten supply over 1.5% of the sample. For the CD8 naive samples, CD45RO-negative cells were positively selected for CCR7, yielding a CD45RA+CCR7+ population from which TemRA cells were excluded. The sequencing input was naive CD8+ T cells from PBMCs. The cell subset or site label corresponds to: CD45RA+CCR7+. The receptors originated from a man younger than 35 in good health. Some clones in this sample may be carry-over from other donors' samples.

J is TRBJ2-1 and V is TRBV4-1; 7 nucleotides match TRBD2. Germline V gene data show CDR1 as MGHRA and CDR2 as YSYEKL. J gave up 6 bases and V 1 base, and 6 bases lay outside the gene matches. This CDR3 contains 15 residues. Written as DNA, the CDR3 is TGCGCCAGCAGCCAAGGACTAGCTCCCCCCAATGAGCAGTTCTTC. This sequence encodes CASSQGLAPPNEQFF.

V is TRBV7-3 and J is TRBJ1-1; D not resolved. The length of the CDR3 is 15 residues. CDR1 and CDR2 from the germline V gene are SGHTA and FQGTGA. Trimming removed 2 bases at V and 4 bases at J, with 14 bases between. DNA of the CDR3: TGTGCCAGCAGCTTACGGGCATACGGTTCCACTGAAGCTTTCTTT. Protein product: CASSLRAYGSTEAFF.

V gene TRBV4-1 combines with J gene TRBJ2-7; unclear D gene. The germline V and J ends were trimmed by 1 base and 9 bases, with 16 bases remaining between them. The CDR3 spans 14 residues. CDR1 is MGHRA, CDR2 YSYEKL, per germline. The CDR3 reads CASSQVGTSLGQYF. The CDR3 nucleotides are TGCGCCAGCAGCCAAGTAGGAACCAGTTTGGGGCAGTACTTC.

This chain uses TRBV30 with TRBJ2-7; 8 bases match TRBD2. J gave up 3 bases and V 8 bases, and 9 bases lay outside the gene matches. This CDR3 has 13 amino acids. The germline CDR1 and CDR2 sequences are GTSNPN and SVGIG (reference sequence). In nucleotides, the CDR3 is TGTGCCCCTCCCATTCGGGGGGGCTACGAGCAGTACTTC. Residues: CAPPIRGGYEQYF.

The gene calls are TRBV7-3 and TRBJ2-3; D ambiguous. CDR1 is SGHTA and CDR2 is FQGTGA in the germline V gene. CDR3 size: 12 residues. Trimming took 2 bases from V and 4 from J, leaving 4 bases between them. The CDR3 here is CASSLVADTQYF. The CDR3 bases are TGTGCCAGCAGCTTAGTTGCAGATACGCAGTATTTT.

The V and J genes are TRBV9 and TRBJ2-5; possibly TRBD2 for D (6 bases). The V end was cut by 0 bases, the J end by 1 base, with 10 bases between. Germline assignment: CDR1 SGDLS and CDR2 YYNGEE. The CDR3 is 15 amino acids. In nucleotides, the CDR3 is TGTGCCAGCAGCGTAGCGGGTAGCGGCCAAGAGACCCAGTACTTC. Amino acid sequence: CASSVAGSGQETQYF.

The chain combines TRBV2 with TRBJ1-1; D is ambiguous. Trimming stripped 10 bases from V and 2 bases from J, with 8 bases between. This CDR3 spans 11 amino acids. The V gene's germline CDR1 is SNHLY and CDR2 FYNNEI. The chain's CDR3 is CATQPNTEAFF. The CDR3 DNA reads as TGTGCCACCCAACCAAACACTGAAGCTTTCTTT.

This clone was observed a handful of times. This chain joins TRBV7-9 and TRBJ1-1; the D is unclear. V gave up 3 bases and J gave up 2 bases, with 7 bases separating them. CDR3 size: 13 residues. The germline CDR1 and CDR2 sequences are SEHNR and FQNEAQ (reference sequence). For the CDR3, the DNA is TGTGCCAGCAGCTTTTTCTTCAACACTGAAGCTTTCTTT. This gives the protein CASSFFFNTEAFF. Full variable domain (missing parts from reference TRBV7-9 and TRBJ1-1): DTGVSQNPRHKITKRGQNVTFRCDPISEHNRLYWYRQTLGQGPEFLTYFQNEAQLEKSRLLSDRFSAERPKGSFSTLEIQRTEQGDSAMYLCASSFFFNTEAFFGQGTRLTVV.

The V and J genes are TRBV6-5 and TRBJ2-7; 10 positions match TRBD2. The J segment lost 3 bases and the V segment lost 6 bases, leaving 5 bases of the junction unmatched. CDR1 is MNHEY, CDR2 SVGAGI, per germline. CDR3 size: 14 residues. CDR3 amino acids: CASSDSGRIYEQYF. DNA of the CDR3: TGTGCCAGCAGCGATAGCGGGAGGATCTACGAGCAGTACTTC.

This clone was observed a handful of times. The chain links TRBV9 to TRBJ2-1; 9 bases match TRBD1. J was trimmed by 6 bases and V by 1 base; bases with no gene match: 5. The germline gives CDR1 SGDLS, CDR2 YYNGEE. This CDR3 is 15 amino acids long. DNA of the CDR3: TGTGCCAGCAGCGTACCGGGACAGGGAGGCAATGAGCAGTTCTTC. This sequence encodes CASSVPGQGGNEQFF.

The gene calls are TRBV6-1 and TRBJ2-7; 7 bases fit TRBD2. Germline CDR1 reads MNHNS; CDR2 reads SASEGT. The CDR3 loop spans 15 amino acids. After removal of 2 bases from V and 5 bases from J, the junction contained 9 bases not matched to a gene. This CDR3 is CASSESSGRRHEQYF. The CDR3 bases are TGTGCCAGCAGTGAATCTAGCGGCCGGAGGCACGAGCAGTACTTC.

This clone was seen a few times. The chain carries TRBV27 and TRBJ1-2; D gene ambiguous. Trimming took 5 bases from V and 6 from J, leaving 13 bases between them. Germline assignment: CDR1 MNHEY and CDR2 SMNVEV (reference sequence). The CDR3 sequence is 13 residues long. CDR3 region: CASSGGLGNGYTF. The DNA for the CDR3 is TGTGCCAGCAGTGGCGGATTGGGAAATGGCTACACCTTC.

This clone has a single count. CDR3 protein: CASSLANLAGGPSLYEQYF. The CDR3 coding sequence is TGTGCCAGCAGCTTGGCCAATCTAGCGGGAGGGCCTAGTTTATACGAGCAGTACTTC. The chain recombines TRBV5-6 with TRBJ2-7, with 12 bases identical to TRBD2. CDR3 size: 19 residues. Trimming removed 0 bases from V and 4 bases from J; junction bases left unmatched: 14. Germline V gene sequence: CDR1 SGHDT, CDR2 YYEEEE.

Note on this clone: The same CDR3 is also encoded by other DNA sequences in this sample. The chain has TRBV5-1 and TRBJ1-1; D is ambiguous. The CDR3 contains 12 residues. Germline V gene lookup returns CDR1 SGHRS and CDR2 YFSETQ. V lost 0 bases, J lost 5 bases, and 5 bases lay in between. The CDR3 sequence is CASSLGSTEAFF. DNA of the CDR3: TGCGCCAGCAGCTTGGGTTCGACTGAAGCTTTCTTT.

This chain joins TRBV7-9 and TRBJ2-1, with 11 bases that match TRBD2. The CDR3 sequence is 13 residues long. Germline-derived CDR1 and CDR2 are SEHNR and FQNEAQ (reference sequence). The V segment lost 4 bases and the J segment 12 bases; nucleotides outside the gene matches: 5. The CDR3 DNA is TGTGCCAGCAGCTCGCTAGCGGGGGGTAGGCAGTTCTTC. This codes for CASSSLAGGRQFF.

The chain is built from TRBV27 and TRBJ1-4; no reliable D call. Trimming shortened V by 2 bases and J by 0 bases, and 7 bases separated the two germline ends. The CDR3 spans 15 residues. Germline values: CDR1 MNHEY, CDR2 SMNVEV (reference sequence). CDR3 in DNA: TGTGCCAGCAGTTTAAAGAGCGCAACTAATGAAAAACTGTTTTTT. Protein sequence: CASSLKSATNEKLFF.

The V gene is TRBV2, the J gene TRBJ1-5; 8 nucleotides agree with TRBD1. Losses at the gene ends were 6 bases for V and 1 base for J; bases not matched to a gene: 5. The germline gives CDR1 SNHLY, CDR2 FYNNEI. This CDR3 spans 15 amino acids. CDR3 nucleotides: TGTGCCAGCAGCGGACAGGGAGCAAGCAATCAGCCCCAGCATTTT. Translation: CASSGQGASNQPQHF.

V and J are TRBV27 and TRBJ2-3; D not resolved. Between the trimmed V and J ends, which lost 2 bases and 0 bases, there was a span of 6 bases. The CDR3 consists of 14 residues. Germline V gene sequence: CDR1 MNHEY, CDR2 SMNVEV (reference sequence). The CDR3 spells CASSLMSSTDTQYF. The DNA of the CDR3 is TGTGCCAGCAGTTTAATGTCAAGCACAGATACGCAGTATTTT.

The CDR3 DNA sequence: TGTGCCAGCAGCTCTACTCTAGCGGGAGCTGTCAATGAGCAGTTCTTC. Its protein is CASSSTLAGAVNEQFF. This chain links TRBV7-8 with TRBJ2-1, with TRBD2 matching over 10 bases. CDR3 length equals 16 residues. After removal of 4 bases from V and 6 bases from J, the junction contained 9 bases not matched to a gene. The V gene's germline CDR1 is SGHVS and CDR2 FQNEAQ. The whole variable domain, filled in from reference TRBV7-8 and TRBJ2-1, reads GAGVSQSPRYKVAKRGQDVALRCDPISGHVSLFWYQQALGQGPEFLTYFQNEAQLDKSGLPSDRFFAERPEGSVSTLKIQRTQQEDSAVYLCASSSTLAGAVNEQFFGPGTRLTVL.

The V call is TRBV30, the J call TRBJ2-7; TRBD2 agrees at 10 bases. This CDR3 comprises 14 residues. The junction had 2 bases not matched to a gene; V was cut back by 0 bases and J by 3 bases. The germline V gene encodes CDR1 GTSNPN and CDR2 SVGIG (reference sequence). This CDR3 is CAWSVASGGYEQYF. The CDR3 region has the DNA TGTGCCTGGAGTGTGGCTAGCGGGGGCTACGAGCAGTACTTC.

This chain connects TRBV27 to TRBJ2-1; 8 bases align to TRBD2. Germline CDR1 is MNHEY and CDR2 is SMNVEV (reference sequence). The CDR3 has 14 residues. J lost 9 bases, V lost 5 bases, and 9 bases had no gene match. The CDR3 here is CASSPGTRGGEQFF. The CDR3 region has the DNA TGTGCCAGCAGTCCCGGGACTAGAGGGGGTGAGCAGTTCTTC.

The chain couples TRBV5-8 to TRBJ2-7; TRBD2 is a possible D gene (7 bases). Per the germline V gene, CDR1 is SGHTS and CDR2 is YDEGEE. V was shortened by 0 bases and J by 0 bases, with 25 bases between the two germline ends. The CDR3 sequence is 20 residues long. In nucleotides, the CDR3 is TGTGCCAGCAGCTTGGCCATCGTAGACGGAGGGAGGGGGAACTCCTACGAGCAGTACTTC. Translation gives CASSLAIVDGGRGNSYEQYF.

The chain has TRBV27 and TRBJ1-1; no clear D. Germline CDR1 MNHEY, CDR2 SMNVEV (reference sequence). The CDR3 length is 18 residues. V lost 3 bases to trimming and J lost 0 bases, with 20 bases between them. The CDR3 bases are TGTGCCAGCAGTTTTCGGCCCCAGGACCGGAGGATGAACACTGAAGCTTTCTTT. As protein: CASSFRPQDRRMNTEAFF.

The rearrangement links TRBV19 to TRBJ1-4, with D possibly matching TRBD1 (5 bases). The germline V gene has CDR1 LNHDA and CDR2 SQIVND (reference sequence). V shed 5 bases and J shed 7 bases, with 17 bases lying between them. The CDR3 is 15 residues long. This chain's CDR3 is CASSVDSGIGEKLFF. For the CDR3, the DNA is TGTGCCAGTAGTGTGGATTCAGGGATCGGTGAAAAACTGTTTTTT.